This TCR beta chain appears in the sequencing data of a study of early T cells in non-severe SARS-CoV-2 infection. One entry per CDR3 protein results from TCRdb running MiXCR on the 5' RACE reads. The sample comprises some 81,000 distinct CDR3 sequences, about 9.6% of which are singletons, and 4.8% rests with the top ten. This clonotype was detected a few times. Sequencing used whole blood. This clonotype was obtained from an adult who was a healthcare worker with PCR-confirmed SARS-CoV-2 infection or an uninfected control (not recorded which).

The DNA of the CDR3 is TGTGCCAGCAGCCGGAACCCGGGACAAGGCTATCCCCTTCCTGGGTACGAGCAGTACTTC. This sequence encodes CASSRNPGQGYPLPGYEQYF. V gene TRBV11-1 combines with J gene TRBJ2-7, with D possibly being TRBD1 (6 bases). V gave up 5 bases and J gave up 4 bases, with 33 bases separating them. Germline values: CDR1 SGHAT, CDR2 FQDESV (reference sequence). The CDR3 is 20 amino acids.